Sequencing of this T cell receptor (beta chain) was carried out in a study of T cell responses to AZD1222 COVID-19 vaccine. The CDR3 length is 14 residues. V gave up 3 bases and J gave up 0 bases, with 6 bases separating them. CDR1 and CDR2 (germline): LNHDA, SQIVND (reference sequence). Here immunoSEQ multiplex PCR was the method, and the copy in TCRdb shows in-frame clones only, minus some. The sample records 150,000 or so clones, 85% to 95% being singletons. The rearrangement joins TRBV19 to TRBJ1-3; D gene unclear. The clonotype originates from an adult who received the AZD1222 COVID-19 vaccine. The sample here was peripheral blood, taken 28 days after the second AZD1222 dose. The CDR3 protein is CASSIGHSGNTIYF. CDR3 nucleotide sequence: TGTGCCAGTAGTATCGGGCACTCTGGAAACACCATATATTTT.